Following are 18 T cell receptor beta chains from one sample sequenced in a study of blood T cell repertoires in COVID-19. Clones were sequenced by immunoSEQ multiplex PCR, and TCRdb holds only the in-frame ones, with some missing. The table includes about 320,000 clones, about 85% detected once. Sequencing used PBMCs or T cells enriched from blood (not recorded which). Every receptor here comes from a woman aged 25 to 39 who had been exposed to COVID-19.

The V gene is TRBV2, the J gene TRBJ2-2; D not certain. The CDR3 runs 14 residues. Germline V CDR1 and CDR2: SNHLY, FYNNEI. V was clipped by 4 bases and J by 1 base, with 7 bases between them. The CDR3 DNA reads TGTGCCAGCAGTGGTCAGCGGAACACCGGGGAGCTGTTTTTT. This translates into CASSGQRNTGELFF.

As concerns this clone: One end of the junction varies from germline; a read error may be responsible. The CDR3, as DNA: TGTGCCTGTAGTCTTTTAACAGGGGTAGGCCAAGAGACCCAGTACTTC. This translates into CACSLLTGVGQETQYF. The J gene is TRBJ2-5, the V gene TRBV19, with 7 positions matching TRBD1. This CDR3 comprises 16 residues. Per germline, CDR1 LNHDA and CDR2 SQIVND (reference sequence).

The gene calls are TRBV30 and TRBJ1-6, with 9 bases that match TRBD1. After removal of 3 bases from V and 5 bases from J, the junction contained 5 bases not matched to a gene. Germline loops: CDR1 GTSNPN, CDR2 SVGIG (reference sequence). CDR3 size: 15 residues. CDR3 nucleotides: TGTGCCTGGAGGGGACAGGGTGGGAATAATTCACCCCTCCACTTT. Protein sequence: CAWRGQGGNNSPLHF. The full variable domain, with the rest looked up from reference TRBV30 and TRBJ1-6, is SQTIHQWPATLVQPVGSPLSLECTVEGTSNPNLYWYRQAAGRGLQLLFYSVGIGQISSEVPQNLSASRPQDRQFILSSKKLLLSDSGFYLCAWRGQGGNNSPLHFGNGTRLTVT.

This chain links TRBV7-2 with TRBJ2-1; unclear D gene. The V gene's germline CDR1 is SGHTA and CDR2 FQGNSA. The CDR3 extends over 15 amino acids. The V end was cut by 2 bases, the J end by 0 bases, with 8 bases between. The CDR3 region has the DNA TGTGCCAGCAGCTTAAACGTAGACTCCTACAATGAGCAGTTCTTC. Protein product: CASSLNVDSYNEQFF.

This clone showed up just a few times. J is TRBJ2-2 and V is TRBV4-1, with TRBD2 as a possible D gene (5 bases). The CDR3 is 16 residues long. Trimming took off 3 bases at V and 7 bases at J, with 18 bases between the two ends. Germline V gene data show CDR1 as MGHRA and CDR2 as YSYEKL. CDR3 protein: CASSQPSRGKIGELFF. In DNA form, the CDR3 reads TGCGCCAGCAGCCAGCCTTCTCGAGGGAAGATCGGGGAGCTGTTTTTT.

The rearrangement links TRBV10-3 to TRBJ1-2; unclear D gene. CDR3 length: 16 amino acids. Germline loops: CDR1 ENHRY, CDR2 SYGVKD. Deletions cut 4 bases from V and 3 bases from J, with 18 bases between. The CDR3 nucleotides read TGTGCCATCAGTGGAGGGATCCGGGTTACGGACTATGGCTACACCTTC. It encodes CAISGGIRVTDYGYTF.

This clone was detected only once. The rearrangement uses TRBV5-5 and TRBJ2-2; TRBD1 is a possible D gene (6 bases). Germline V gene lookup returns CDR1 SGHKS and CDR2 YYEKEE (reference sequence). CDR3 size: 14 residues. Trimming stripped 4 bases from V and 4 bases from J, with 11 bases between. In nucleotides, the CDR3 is TGTGCCAGCAGCATGTGGGGGCCCACCGGGGAGCTGTTTTTT. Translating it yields CASSMWGPTGELFF.

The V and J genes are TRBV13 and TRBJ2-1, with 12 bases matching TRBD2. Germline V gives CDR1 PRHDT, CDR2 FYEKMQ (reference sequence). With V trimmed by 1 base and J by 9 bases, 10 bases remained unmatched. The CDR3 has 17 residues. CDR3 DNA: TGTGCCAGCAGCTTAGCACTAGCGGGAGGACTATGGAGTGAGCAGTTCTTC. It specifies CASSLALAGGLWSEQFF.

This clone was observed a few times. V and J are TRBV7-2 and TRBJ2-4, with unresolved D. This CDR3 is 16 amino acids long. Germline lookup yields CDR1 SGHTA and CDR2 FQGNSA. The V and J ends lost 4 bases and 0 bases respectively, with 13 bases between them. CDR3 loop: CASSSPVWLAKNIQYF. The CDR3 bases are TGTGCCAGCAGCTCCCCCGTTTGGCTAGCCAAAAACATTCAGTACTTC. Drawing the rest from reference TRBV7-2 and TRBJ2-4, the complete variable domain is GAGVSQSPSNKVTEKGKDVELRCDPISGHTALYWYRQSLGQGLEFLIYFQGNSAPDKSGLPSDRFSAERTGGSVSTLTIQRTQQEDSAVYLCASSSPVWLAKNIQYFGAGTRLSVL.

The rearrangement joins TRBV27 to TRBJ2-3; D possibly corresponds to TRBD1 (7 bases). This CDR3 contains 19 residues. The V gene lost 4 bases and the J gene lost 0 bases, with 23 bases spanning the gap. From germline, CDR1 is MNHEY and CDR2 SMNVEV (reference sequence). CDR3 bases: TGTGCCAGCAGTTCCTCCCCCCCCACGACAGGGACTAGCACAGATACGCAGTATTTT. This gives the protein CASSSSPPTTGTSTDTQYF.

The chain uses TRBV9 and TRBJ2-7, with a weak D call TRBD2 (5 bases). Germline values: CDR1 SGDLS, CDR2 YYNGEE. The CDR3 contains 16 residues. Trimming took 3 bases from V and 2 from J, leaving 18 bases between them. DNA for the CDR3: TGTGCCAGCAGCGGGGTTACCACCCGGGGAACCTACGAGCAGTACTTC. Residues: CASSGVTTRGTYEQYF. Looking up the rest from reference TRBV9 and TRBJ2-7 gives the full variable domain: DSGVTQTPKHLITATGQRVTLRCSPRSGDLSVYWYQQSLDQGLQFLIQYYNGEERAKGNILERFSAQQFPDLHSELNLSSLELGDSALYFCASSGVTTRGTYEQYFGPGTRLTVT.

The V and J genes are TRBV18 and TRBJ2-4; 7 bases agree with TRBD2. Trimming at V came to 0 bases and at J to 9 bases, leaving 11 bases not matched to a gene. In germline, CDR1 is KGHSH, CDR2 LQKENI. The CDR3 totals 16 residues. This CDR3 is CASSPPTSRDQIIQYF. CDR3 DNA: TGTGCCAGCTCACCACCGACTAGCCGAGACCAAATCATTCAGTACTTC.

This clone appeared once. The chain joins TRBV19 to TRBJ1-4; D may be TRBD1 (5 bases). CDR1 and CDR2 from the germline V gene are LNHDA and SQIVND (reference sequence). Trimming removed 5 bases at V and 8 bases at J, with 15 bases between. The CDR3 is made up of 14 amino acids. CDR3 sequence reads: CASSRGGISEKLFF. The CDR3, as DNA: TGTGCCAGTAGTCGGGGGGGAATAAGCGAAAAACTGTTTTTT.

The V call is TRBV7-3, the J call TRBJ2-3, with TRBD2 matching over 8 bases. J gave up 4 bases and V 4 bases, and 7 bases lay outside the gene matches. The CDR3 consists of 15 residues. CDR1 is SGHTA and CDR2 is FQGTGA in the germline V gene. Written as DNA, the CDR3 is TGTGCCAGCAGCTCCCGGGGGGGCCAAGCAGATACGCAGTATTTT. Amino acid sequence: CASSSRGGQADTQYF.

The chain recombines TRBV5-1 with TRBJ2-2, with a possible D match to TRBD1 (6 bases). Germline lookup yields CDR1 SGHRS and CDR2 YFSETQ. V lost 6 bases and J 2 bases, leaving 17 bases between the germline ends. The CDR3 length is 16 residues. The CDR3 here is CASTFSWDTNTGELFF. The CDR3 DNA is TGCGCCAGCACATTTTCGTGGGACACCAACACCGGGGAGCTGTTTTTT.

The CDR3 DNA reads TGTGCCAGCAGCCAAGAGGACCAGGGGGCGTGGAACACCATATATTTT. Translated, it gives CASSQEDQGAWNTIYF. The chain joins TRBV4-2 to TRBJ1-3; 8 bases fit TRBD1. V trimming: 0 bases; J trimming: 7 bases; junction bases outside the gene matches: 8. Germline CDR1 LGHNA, CDR2 YNFKEQ. This CDR3 comprises 16 residues.

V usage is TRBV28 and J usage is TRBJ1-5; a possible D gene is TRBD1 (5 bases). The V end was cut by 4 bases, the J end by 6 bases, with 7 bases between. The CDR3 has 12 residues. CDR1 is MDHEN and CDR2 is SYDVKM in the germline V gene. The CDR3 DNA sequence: TGTGCCAGCAGTTCCCAGGGTCAGCCCCAGCATTTT. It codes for CASSSQGQPQHF. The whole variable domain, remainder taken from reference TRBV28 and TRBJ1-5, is DVKVTQSSRYLVKRTGEKVFLECVQDMDHENMFWYRQDPGLGLRLIYFSYDVKMKEKGDIPEGYSVSREKKERFSLILESASTNQTSMYLCASSSQGQPQHFGDGTRLSIL.

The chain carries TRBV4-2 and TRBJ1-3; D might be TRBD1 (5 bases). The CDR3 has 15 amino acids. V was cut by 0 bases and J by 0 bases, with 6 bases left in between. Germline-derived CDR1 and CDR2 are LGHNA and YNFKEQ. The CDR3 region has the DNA TGTGCCAGCAGCCAAGAGGACATCTCTGGAAACACCATATATTTT. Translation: CASSQEDISGNTIYF.